A selection of T cell receptor beta chains follows, all from one sample in a study of T-cell reconstitution after alpha-beta-depleted transplantation in children. Each CDR3 protein is one row after TCRdb ran MiXCR on the PCR reads. The table has approximately 650,000 distinct CDR3 sequences, around 13% seen once; the top ten hold 0.75% to 0.85%. Material: PBMCs, obtained before TCRalphabeta/CD19-depleted stem cell transplant. These receptors came from a girl aged 2-9 years with congenital amegakaryocytic thrombocytopenia, due to receive a stem cell transplant. CDR3s include the opening cysteine and the closing phenylalanine or tryptophan. A D gene is named only where the DNA matches it firmly. For some rows the clone size is stated as once, few or many, or as a class when expanded; others skip it.

cdr3_nt	cdr3_aa	clone_size	d_call	v_call	j_call
TGCAGTGCTAGACCGGCCCCCAGCTCCTACAATGAGCAGTTCTTC	CSARPAPSSYNEQFF	many	-	TRBV20-1	TRBJ2-1
TGTGCCACCAGTGGAAAACAGGGGGTATCCTACAATGAGCAGTTCTTC	CATSGKQGVSYNEQFF	-	TRBD1	TRBV24-1	TRBJ2-1
TGCGCCAGCAGGGGACAAGACACTGAAGCTTTCTTT	CASRGQDTEAFF	many	-	TRBV5-1	TRBJ1-1
TGTGCCAGCCCGAGGGGCGGAGCCTACAATGAGCAGTTCTTC	CASPRGGAYNEQFF	many	-	TRBV7-2	TRBJ2-1
TGTGCCACCGCACTGACGACTAGCGGGAGGAGCAATGAGCAGTTCTTC	CATALTTSGRSNEQFF	-	TRBD2	TRBV19	TRBJ2-1
TGCGCCAGCAGCTTGCCTACTAGGGCGCCAAACACCGGGGAGCTGTTTTTT	CASSLPTRAPNTGELFF	-	-	TRBV5-1	TRBJ2-2
TGCGCCAGCAGCTTGCTCTCCGGGACAGGGTTTTACGAGCAGTACTTC	CASSLLSGTGFYEQYF	-	TRBD1	TRBV5-1	TRBJ2-7
TGCGCCAGCAGCTTGACAGGAACCCGTATGGAGACCCAGTACTTC	CASSLTGTRMETQYF	many	-	TRBV5-1	TRBJ2-5
TGCAGTGCTAGAGATCCTACAGGGACTAGCGGATCCTACGAGCAGTACTTC	CSARDPTGTSGSYEQYF	-	TRBD2	TRBV20-1	TRBJ2-7
TGTGCCAGCACGCCTTTACAGGGTGCGGGAGAGACCCAGTACTTC	CASTPLQGAGETQYF	many	-	TRBV28	TRBJ2-5
TGCGCCAGCAGCCAAGACCCCGGGACTAGCGGGAGCGTCAAGAGAGCCAAAAACATTCAGTACTTC	CASSQDPGTSGSVKRAKNIQYF	-	TRBD2	TRBV4-1	TRBJ2-4
TGTGCCAGCAGCTTAGGTCGGGACAGGCTGATATATGGCTACACCTTC	CASSLGRDRLIYGYTF	few	TRBD1	TRBV7-2	TRBJ1-2
TGTGCCAGCAGGTCCGGGGGGTTATACGGCTACGAGCAGTACTTC	CASRSGGLYGYEQYF	-	TRBD2	TRBV12-3/TRBV12-4	TRBJ2-7
TGTGCCAGCAGTTCCTACCTAGCGGGGGACCCCTACGAGCAGTACTTC	CASSSYLAGDPYEQYF	few	TRBD2	TRBV27	TRBJ2-7
TGCAGTGCTAGGTTCAACTACGAGCAGTACTTC	CSARFNYEQYF	many	-	TRBV20-1	TRBJ2-7
TGCGCCAGCAGCATAAGGGACTTCACCTACAATGAGCAGTTCTTC	CASSIRDFTYNEQFF	many	-	TRBV5-1	TRBJ2-1
TGTGCCAGCAGCCACCCGGGGCTAAACACAGATACGCAGTATTTT	CASSHPGLNTDTQYF	many	-	TRBV12-3/TRBV12-4	TRBJ2-3
TGCGCCAGCAGCTTGAGCGACTCTTTAGGGACTAGCGGGTTCCAAGAGACCCAGTACTTC	CASSLSDSLGTSGFQETQYF	-	TRBD2	TRBV5-1	TRBJ2-5
TGCAGTCAATTAGGGGCCGAGCTAGGGGACACTGAAGCTTTCTTT	CSQLGAELGDTEAFF	many	-	TRBV20-1	TRBJ1-1
TGTGCCAGCAGCGGACCGGGACAGAGTATCGAGACCCAGTACTTC	CASSGPGQSIETQYF	few	TRBD1	TRBV5-4	TRBJ2-5
TGTGCCAGCAGCACAAGACAGAGCTATGGCTACACCTTC	CASSTRQSYGYTF	few	-	TRBV9	TRBJ1-2
TGCGCCAGCAGCTTGGTCGGGGGAGACAATGAGCAGTTCTTC	CASSLVGGDNEQFF	many	-	TRBV5-1	TRBJ2-1
TGCAGTGCTAGGTCAGCTAGCGGGAGTCTAGAAGAGCAGTACTTC	CSARSASGSLEEQYF	few	TRBD2	TRBV20-1	TRBJ2-7